This TCR beta chain was sequenced in a study of cytomegalovirus exposure and HLA in healthy donors. Study summary: Out of 150 million to 200 million T cells, an earlier analysis found fewer than 140 million unique TCR beta sequences in total.

Study-level findings and limits: According to a later analysis, donors in an Asian-associated ancestry cluster reportedly had fewer N-insertions than the approximately 730-donor mean. Common viral pathogens were later found to be apparently linked to several of the most significant clusters.

Trimming cost V 2 bases and J 7 bases, with 14 bases left between them. CDR1 and CDR2 from the germline V gene are PRHDT and FYEKMQ (reference sequence). The CDR3 totals 14 residues. PCR involved 60 Vbeta and 13 Jbeta primers. The method was immunoSEQ multiplex PCR; TCRdb's version includes in-frame clones alone and lacks a portion of them. The sample lists 150,000 to 200,000 clones, roughly 84% seen once, with approximately 0.26% in the top ten. Concerning this clone itself: Antigen unknown.

The chain couples TRBV13 to TRBJ1-2; D call uncertain. The receptor comes from a boy between 10 and 17 years old in good health and CMV-seronegative. The material sequenced was PBMCs. The CDR3 here is CASSLNPELGGYTF. Written as DNA, the CDR3 is TGTGCCAGCAGCTTAAACCCCGAGCTTGGTGGCTACACCTTC.